This passage covers 2 T cell receptor beta chains from one sample sequenced in a study of shared clonotypes between healthy human individuals. Clones were sequenced by immunoSEQ multiplex PCR, and TCRdb holds only the in-frame ones, with some missing. The sample gives fewer than 3 million clones, roughly 92% of which show up once; 0.3% to 0.45% is in the top ten. What was sequenced was naive CD4+ T cells from PBMCs. Regarding subset: CD45RA+ positively selected. Receptors were obtained from a man aged 18 to 30 in good health. Some clones in this sample may be carry-over from other donors' samples.

The gene calls are TRBV5-6 and TRBJ2-7; the match to TRBD2 covers 8 bases. The germline gives CDR1 SGHDT, CDR2 YYEEEE. The CDR3 runs 17 residues. The V and J ends lost 5 bases and 0 bases, in that order; junction bases with no gene match: 13. CDR3 protein: CASSRGPSGLISYEQYF. The DNA for the CDR3 is TGTGCCAGCAGTCGGGGACCTAGCGGGCTTATCTCCTACGAGCAGTACTTC.

The chain links TRBV28 to TRBJ1-1; maybe TRBD1 (6 bases). V dropped 2 bases and J dropped 4 bases, with 14 bases sitting between them. CDR1 and CDR2 from the germline V gene are MDHEN and SYDVKM. The CDR3 runs 15 residues. CDR3 residues: CASSLPKQGGTEAFF. As DNA, the CDR3 is TGTGCCAGCAGTTTACCAAAACAGGGTGGCACTGAAGCTTTCTTT.